The 5 T cell receptor beta chains presented below share a single source sample, sequenced in a study of blood T cell repertoires in COVID-19. The assay was immunoSEQ multiplex PCR, and TCRdb's table has in-frame clones only and misses some. The sample has around 310,000 clones; around 89% are singletons. The sequenced sample was peripheral blood. The source is a woman aged 45-59 years with active or convalescent COVID-19.

In its sample, this clone was seen a few times. V is TRBV6-5 and J is TRBJ2-1; 10 nucleotides align to TRBD2. V shed 6 bases and J 4 bases; nucleotides not matched to a gene: 6. Germline values: CDR1 MNHEY, CDR2 SVGAGI. This CDR3 has 15 residues. The CDR3 DNA is TGTGCCAGCAGCAAAACTAGCGGGGCATACAATGAGCAGTTCTTC. This gives the protein CASSKTSGAYNEQFF.

This clone was observed once. The chain couples TRBV9 to TRBJ2-7; a possible D gene is TRBD1 (6 bases). This CDR3 has 17 residues. The ends were cut back, 0 bases at V and 3 bases at J, with 19 bases in the middle. Per the germline V gene, CDR1 is SGDLS and CDR2 is YYNGEE. This chain's CDR3 is CASSVGSGAPVGYEQYF. The CDR3 region has the DNA TGTGCCAGCAGCGTAGGGTCAGGGGCGCCTGTCGGCTACGAGCAGTACTTC.

This chain uses TRBV7-8 with TRBJ1-1; 9 bases align to TRBD1. Germline V CDR1 and CDR2: SGHVS, FQNEAQ. V was clipped by 3 bases and J by 4 bases; unmatched bases: 6. This CDR3 comprises 15 residues. CDR3 amino acids: CASSLDRGSGTEAFF. In nucleotides, the CDR3 is TGTGCCAGCAGCTTGGACAGGGGTTCCGGCACTGAAGCTTTCTTT.

The J gene is TRBJ1-1, the V gene TRBV27; tentatively, D is TRBD1 (6 bases). This CDR3 has 15 residues. Germline V gives CDR1 MNHEY, CDR2 SMNVEV (reference sequence). Trimming took 2 bases from V and 3 from J, leaving 13 bases between them. The CDR3 region has the DNA TGTGCCAGCAGTTTAAAGGCAGGGGTCTACACTGAAGCTTTCTTT. Its protein is CASSLKAGVYTEAFF.

This chain links TRBV6-1 with TRBJ2-5; a weak D match, TRBD2 (5 bases). Germline values: CDR1 MNHNS, CDR2 SASEGT. V gave up 4 bases and J gave up 4 bases, with 19 bases separating them. This CDR3 region has 16 residues. Here the CDR3 DNA reads TGTGCCAGCAGTGGGGCGAGGGCTCTCTTGGGAGAGACCCAGTACTTC. Its protein product is CASSGARALLGETQYF.